The source of this TCR beta chain is a study of blood T cell repertoires in COVID-19. Study as a whole: Sites across the United States, Italy and Spain contributed samples from acute and convalescent COVID-19. PBMCs, B-cell-depleted T cells, or T cells were the source of the cDNA or gDNA that made up the material.

Profiling relied on immunoSEQ multiplex PCR, and the TCRdb table lists in-frame clones only, not all of them. This repertoire shows more than 30,000 clones, approximately 94% found once; its top ten account for 3.5% to 5%. Germline V gene lookup returns CDR1 SNHLY and CDR2 FYNNEI. V shed 2 bases, J shed 0 bases, and the junction held 0 bases outside the gene matches. The CDR3 extends over 14 amino acids. This clone was seen a handful of times. This TCR came from a human donor with active COVID-19. The donor label of this sample is uncertain. Sequencing used peripheral blood. The chain links TRBV2 to TRBJ1-2, with TRBD1 matching 7 bases. The CDR3 sequence: CASSEQGANYGYTF. The CDR3 coding sequence is TGTGCCAGCAGTGAACAGGGGGCTAACTATGGCTACACCTTC.